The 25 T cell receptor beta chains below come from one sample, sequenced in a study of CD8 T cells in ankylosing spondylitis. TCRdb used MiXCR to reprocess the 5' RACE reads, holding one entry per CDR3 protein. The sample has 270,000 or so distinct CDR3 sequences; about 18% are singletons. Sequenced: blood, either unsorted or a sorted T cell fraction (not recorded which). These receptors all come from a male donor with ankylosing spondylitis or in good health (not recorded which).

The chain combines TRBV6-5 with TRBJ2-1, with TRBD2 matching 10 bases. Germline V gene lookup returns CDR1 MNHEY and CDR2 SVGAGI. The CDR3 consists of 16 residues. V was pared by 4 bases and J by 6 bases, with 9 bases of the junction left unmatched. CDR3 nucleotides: TGTGCCAGCAGTTTCCTAGCGGGAGAATCTATCAATGAGCAGTTCTTC. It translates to CASSFLAGESINEQFF.

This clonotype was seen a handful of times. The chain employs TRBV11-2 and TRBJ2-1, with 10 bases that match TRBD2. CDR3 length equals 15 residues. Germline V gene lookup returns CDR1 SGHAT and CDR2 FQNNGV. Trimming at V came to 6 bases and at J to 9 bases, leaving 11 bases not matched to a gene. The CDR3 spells CASSQSGRVNPEQFF. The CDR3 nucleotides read TGTGCCAGCAGTCAAAGCGGGAGGGTCAATCCTGAGCAGTTCTTC. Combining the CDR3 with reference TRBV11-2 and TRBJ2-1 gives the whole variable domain EAGVAQSPRYKIIEKRQSVAFWCNPISGHATLYWYQQILGQGPKLLIQFQNNGVVDDSQLPKDRFSAERLKGVDSTLKIQPAKLEDSAVYLCASSQSGRVNPEQFFGPGTRLTVL.

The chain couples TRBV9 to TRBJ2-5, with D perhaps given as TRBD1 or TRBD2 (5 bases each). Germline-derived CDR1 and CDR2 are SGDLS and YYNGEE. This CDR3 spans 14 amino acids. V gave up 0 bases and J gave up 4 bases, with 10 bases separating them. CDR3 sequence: CASSVAWGRETQYF. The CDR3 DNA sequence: TGTGCCAGCAGCGTAGCTTGGGGACGAGAGACCCAGTACTTC.

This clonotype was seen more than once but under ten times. CDR3: CASSQGLLNLDYEQYF. In nucleotides, the CDR3 is TGTGCCAGCAGCCAAGGGTTACTTAATCTGGACTACGAGCAGTACTTC. This sequence joins TRBV3-1 and TRBJ2-7, with D uncertain. The ends were cut back, 1 base at V and 3 bases at J, with 16 bases in the middle. The CDR3 spans 16 residues. The germline V gene encodes CDR1 LGHDT and CDR2 YNNKEL (reference sequence).

This CDR3 is CASSQPATGVRETQYF. CDR3 in DNA: TGTGCCAGCAGCCAACCTGCTACAGGGGTGAGGGAGACCCAGTACTTC. The chain employs TRBV4-2 and TRBJ2-5; 7 nucleotides line up with TRBD1. Germline-derived CDR1 and CDR2 are LGHNA and YNFKEQ. This CDR3 has 16 amino acids. J was trimmed by 5 bases and V by 2 bases; bases with no gene match: 11.

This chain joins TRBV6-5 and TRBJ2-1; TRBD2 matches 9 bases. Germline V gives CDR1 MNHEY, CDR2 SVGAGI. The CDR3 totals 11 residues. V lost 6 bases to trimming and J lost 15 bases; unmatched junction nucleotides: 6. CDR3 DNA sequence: TGTGCCAGCAGGTCCGGGACTAGCATGTTCTTC. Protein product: CASRSGTSMFF.

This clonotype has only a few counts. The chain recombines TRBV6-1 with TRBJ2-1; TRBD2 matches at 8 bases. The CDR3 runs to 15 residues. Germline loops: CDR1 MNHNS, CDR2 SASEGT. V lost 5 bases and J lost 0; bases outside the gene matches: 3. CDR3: CASSRLAHSYNEQFF. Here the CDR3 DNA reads TGTGCCAGCAGTCGACTAGCGCACTCCTACAATGAGCAGTTCTTC.

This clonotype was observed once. Written as DNA, the CDR3 is TGCAGCGTTGAAAACTTGGCGGGAGATGAGCAGTACTTC. This codes for CSVENLAGDEQYF. V and J are TRBV29-1 and TRBJ2-7; 7 bases are a match to TRBD2. Germline CDR1 and CDR2: SQVTM and ANQGSEA. The V segment lost 2 bases and the J segment 7 bases; nucleotides outside the gene matches: 8. This CDR3 has 13 amino acids.

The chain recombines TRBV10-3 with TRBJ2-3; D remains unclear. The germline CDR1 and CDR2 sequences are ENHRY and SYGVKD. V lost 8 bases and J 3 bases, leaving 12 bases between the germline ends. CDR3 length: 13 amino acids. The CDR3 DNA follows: TGTGCCATCCGGACCCACGGGACAGATACGCAGTATTTT. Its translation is CAIRTHGTDTQYF.

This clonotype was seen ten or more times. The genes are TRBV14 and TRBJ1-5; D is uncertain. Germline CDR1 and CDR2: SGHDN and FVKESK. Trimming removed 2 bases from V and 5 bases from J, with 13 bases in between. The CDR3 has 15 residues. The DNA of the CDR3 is TGTGCCAGCAGCCAACGCAGCCGGAGGGATCAGCCCCAGCATTTT. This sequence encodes CASSQRSRRDQPQHF.

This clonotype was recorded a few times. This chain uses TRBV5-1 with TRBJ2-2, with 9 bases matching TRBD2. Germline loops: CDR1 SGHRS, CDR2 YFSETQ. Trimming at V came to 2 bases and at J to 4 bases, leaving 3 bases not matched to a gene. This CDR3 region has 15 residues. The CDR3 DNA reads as TGCGCCAGCAGCTTACTAGCGGGCAGCACCGGGGAGCTGTTTTTT. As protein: CASSLLAGSTGELFF.

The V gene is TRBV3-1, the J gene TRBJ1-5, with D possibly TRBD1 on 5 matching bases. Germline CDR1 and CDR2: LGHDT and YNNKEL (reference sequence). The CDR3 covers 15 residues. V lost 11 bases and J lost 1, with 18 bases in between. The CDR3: CACCQGTGSNQPQHF. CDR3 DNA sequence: TGTGCCTGCTGCCAAGGGACGGGGAGCAATCAGCCCCAGCATTTT.

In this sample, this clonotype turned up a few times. CDR3 nucleotide sequence: TGTGCCAGCAGGAAGGGGGGAGGGGGTAACAATGAGCAGTTCTTC. This encodes CASRKGGGGNNEQFF. The chain recombines TRBV2 with TRBJ2-1; TRBD2 is a possible D gene (7 bases). The germline V and J ends were trimmed by 6 bases and 5 bases, with 17 bases remaining between them. Germline assignment: CDR1 SNHLY and CDR2 FYNNEI. This CDR3 spans 15 amino acids.

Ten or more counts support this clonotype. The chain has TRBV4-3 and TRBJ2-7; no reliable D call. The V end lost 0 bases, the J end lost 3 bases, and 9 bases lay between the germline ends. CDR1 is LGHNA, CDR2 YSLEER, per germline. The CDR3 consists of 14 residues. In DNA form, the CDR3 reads TGCGCCAGCAGCCAAGAGTTCTACAGCTACGAGCAGTACTTC. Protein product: CASSQEFYSYEQYF.

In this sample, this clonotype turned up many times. CDR3 sequence: CASSQGGADTQYF. CDR3 nucleotides: TGTGCCAGCAGCCAAGGAGGGGCAGATACGCAGTATTTT. The rearrangement links TRBV14 to TRBJ2-3, with D perhaps given as TRBD1 or TRBD2 (5 bases each). Trimming removed 1 base at V and 4 bases at J, with 6 bases between. The V gene's germline CDR1 is SGHDN and CDR2 FVKESK. This CDR3 region has 13 residues. Full variable domain (rest looked up from reference TRBV14 and TRBJ2-3): EAGVTQFPSHSVIEKGQTVTLRCDPISGHDNLYWYRRVMGKEIKFLLHFVKESKQDESGMPNNRFLAERTGGTYSTLKVQPAELEDSGVYFCASSQGGADTQYFGPGTRLTVL.

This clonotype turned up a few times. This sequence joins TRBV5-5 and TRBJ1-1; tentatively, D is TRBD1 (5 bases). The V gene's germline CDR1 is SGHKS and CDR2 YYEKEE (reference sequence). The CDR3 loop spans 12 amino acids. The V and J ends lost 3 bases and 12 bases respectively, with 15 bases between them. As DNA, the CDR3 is TGTGCCAGCAGCTGGGACTCGGGTGAGACTTTCTTT. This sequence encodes CASSWDSGETFF.

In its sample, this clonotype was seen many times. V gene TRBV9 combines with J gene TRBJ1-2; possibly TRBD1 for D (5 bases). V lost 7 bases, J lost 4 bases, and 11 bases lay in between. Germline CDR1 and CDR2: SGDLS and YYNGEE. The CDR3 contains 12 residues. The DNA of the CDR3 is TGTGCCAGCGGAGGGGATTTCTATGGCTACACCTTC. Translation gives CASGGDFYGYTF.

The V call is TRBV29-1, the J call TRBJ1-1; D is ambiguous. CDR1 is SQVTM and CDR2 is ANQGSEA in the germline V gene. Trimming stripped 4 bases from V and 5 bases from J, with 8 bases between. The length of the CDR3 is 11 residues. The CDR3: CSVAGRTEAFF. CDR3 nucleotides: TGCAGCGTTGCTGGGAGGACTGAAGCTTTCTTT.

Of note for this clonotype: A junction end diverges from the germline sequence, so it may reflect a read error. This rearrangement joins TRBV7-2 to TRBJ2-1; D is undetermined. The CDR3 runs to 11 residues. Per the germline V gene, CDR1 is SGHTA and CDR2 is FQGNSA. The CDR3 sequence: CASSYYTEQFF. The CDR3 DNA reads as TGTGCCAGCAGCTACTACACTGAGCAGTTCTTC. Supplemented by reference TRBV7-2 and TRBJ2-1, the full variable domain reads GAGVSQSPSNKVTEKGKDVELRCDPISGHTALYWYRQSLGQGLEFLIYFQGNSAPDKSGLPSDRFSAERTGGSVSTLTIQRTQQEDSAVYLCASSYYTEQFFGPGTRLTVL.

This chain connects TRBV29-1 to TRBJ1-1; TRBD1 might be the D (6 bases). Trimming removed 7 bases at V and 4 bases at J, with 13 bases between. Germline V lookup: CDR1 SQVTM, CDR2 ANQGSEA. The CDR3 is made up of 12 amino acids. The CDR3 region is CSAQIQGTEAFF. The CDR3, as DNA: TGCAGCGCCCAAATACAGGGCACTGAAGCTTTCTTT.

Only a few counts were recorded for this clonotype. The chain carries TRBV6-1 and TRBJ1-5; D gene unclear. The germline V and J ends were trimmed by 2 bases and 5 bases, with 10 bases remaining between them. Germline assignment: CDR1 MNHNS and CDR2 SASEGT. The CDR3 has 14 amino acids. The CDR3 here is CASSELAGYQPQHF. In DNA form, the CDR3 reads TGTGCCAGCAGTGAATTGGCAGGATATCAGCCCCAGCATTTT.

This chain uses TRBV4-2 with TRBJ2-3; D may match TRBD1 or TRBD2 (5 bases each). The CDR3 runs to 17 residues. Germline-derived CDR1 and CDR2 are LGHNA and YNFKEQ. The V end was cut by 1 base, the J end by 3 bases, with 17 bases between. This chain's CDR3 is CASSQVSGTYITDTQYF. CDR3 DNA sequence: TGTGCCAGCAGCCAAGTTTCCGGGACCTACATTACAGATACGCAGTATTTT.

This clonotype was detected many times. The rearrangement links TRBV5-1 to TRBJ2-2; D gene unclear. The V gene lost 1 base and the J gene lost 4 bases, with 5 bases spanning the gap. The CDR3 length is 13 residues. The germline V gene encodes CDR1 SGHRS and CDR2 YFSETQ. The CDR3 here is CASSLMSTGELFF. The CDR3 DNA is TGCGCCAGCAGCTTGATGAGCACCGGGGAGCTGTTTTTT.

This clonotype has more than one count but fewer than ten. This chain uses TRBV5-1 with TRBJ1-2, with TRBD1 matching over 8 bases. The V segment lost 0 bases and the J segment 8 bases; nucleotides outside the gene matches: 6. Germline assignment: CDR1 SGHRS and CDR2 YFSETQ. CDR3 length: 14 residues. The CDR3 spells CASSLDGTGVGYTF. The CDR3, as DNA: TGCGCCAGCAGCTTGGACGGGACAGGCGTCGGCTACACCTTC.

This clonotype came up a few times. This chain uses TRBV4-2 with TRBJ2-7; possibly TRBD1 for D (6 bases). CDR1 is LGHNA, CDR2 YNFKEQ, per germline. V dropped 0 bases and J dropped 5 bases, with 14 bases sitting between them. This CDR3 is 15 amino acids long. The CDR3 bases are TGTGCCAGCAGCCAAGACTGGGACATGAGGAACGAGCAGTACTTC. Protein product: CASSQDWDMRNEQYF.